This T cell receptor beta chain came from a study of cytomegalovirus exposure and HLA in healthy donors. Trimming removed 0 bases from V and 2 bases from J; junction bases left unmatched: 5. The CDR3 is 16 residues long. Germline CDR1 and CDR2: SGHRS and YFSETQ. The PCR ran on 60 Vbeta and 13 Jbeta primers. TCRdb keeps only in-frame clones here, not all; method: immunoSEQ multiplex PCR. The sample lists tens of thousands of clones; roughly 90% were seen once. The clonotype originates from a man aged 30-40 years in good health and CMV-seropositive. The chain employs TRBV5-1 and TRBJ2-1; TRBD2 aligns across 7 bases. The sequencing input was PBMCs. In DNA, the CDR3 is TGCGCCAGCAGCTTGGTTGCTAGCGGTGCCTACAATGAGCAGTTCTTC. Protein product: CASSLVASGAYNEQFF.